This TCR beta chain was identified during a study of cytomegalovirus exposure and HLA in healthy donors. CDR1 and CDR2 (germline): MGHRA, YSYEKL. The CDR3 sequence is 14 residues long. Deletions cut 4 bases from V and 5 bases from J, with 14 bases between. The PCR used 60 Vbeta and 13 Jbeta primers. Clones were read by immunoSEQ multiplex PCR, and TCRdb kept only the in-frame ones, dropping some. Its listing shows roughly 75,000 clones. Donors sampled were nominally healthy, though unrecorded immune exposures were likely. Sequenced: PBMCs. The chain employs TRBV4-1 and TRBJ2-5, with D hard to call. The receptor's source is a boy aged 10-17 years in good health and CMV-seronegative. This CDR3 is CASSLPAVGETQYF. The CDR3 DNA sequence: TGCGCCAGCAGCCTCCCGGCCGTCGGGGAGACCCAGTACTTC.